This entry lists 7 T cell receptor beta chains sequenced from one sample in a study of T-cell reconstitution after alpha-beta-depleted transplantation in children. A library of TCRbeta sequences, prepared with unique molecular identifiers, was generated. MiXCR, run by TCRdb on the PCR reads, gives a single entry per CDR3 protein. The sample holds some 180,000 distinct CDR3 sequences, approximately 7% seen once. The starting material was PBMCs, obtained before TCRalphabeta/CD19-depleted stem cell transplant. These receptors originate from a boy between 2 and 10 years old with acute lymphoblastic leukemia, due to receive a stem cell transplant.

CDR3 sequence reads: CASSPRSLGYEQYF. Written as DNA, the CDR3 is TGTGCCAGTAGCCCGAGATCCCTGGGGTACGAGCAGTACTTC. V and J are TRBV19 and TRBJ2-7; no reliable D call. The V gene's germline CDR1 is LNHDA and CDR2 SQIVND (reference sequence). This CDR3 has 14 residues. V was shortened by 6 bases and J by 4 bases, with 16 bases between the two germline ends. The entire variable domain, with the rest obtained from reference TRBV19 and TRBJ2-7, is as follows: DGGITQSPKYLFRKEGQNVTLSCEQNLNHDAMYWYRQDPGQGLRLIYYSQIVNDFQKGDIAEGYSVSREKKESFPLTVTSAQKNPTAFYLCASSPRSLGYEQYFGPGTRLTVT.

The table lists this clonotype with many counts. This chain uses TRBV28 with TRBJ1-2; D is possibly TRBD1 (5 bases). The CDR3 is 13 amino acids. The ends were cut back, 4 bases at V and 0 bases at J, with 6 bases in the middle. Germline CDR1 reads MDHEN; CDR2 reads SYDVKM. CDR3 in DNA: TGTGCCAGCAGTTCGACAGCTAACTATGGCTACACCTTC. Translation gives CASSSTANYGYTF.

This clonotype was seen only a few times. The V call is TRBV2, the J call TRBJ2-7, with 8 nucleotides matching TRBD1. The trim removed 9 bases at V and 5 bases at J, leaving 9 bases unmatched. Germline V lookup: CDR1 SNHLY, CDR2 FYNNEI. CDR3 length: 13 amino acids. CDR3 sequence (DNA): TGTGCCAGTTCTTCCAGGGGGCTCCACGAGCAGTACTTC. Protein: CASSSRGLHEQYF.

V and J are TRBV20-1 and TRBJ2-7; 9 nucleotides agree with TRBD1. Germline V gene lookup returns CDR1 DFQATT and CDR2 SNEGSKA (reference sequence). The CDR3 runs 14 residues. Losses at the gene ends were 4 bases for V and 3 bases for J; bases not matched to a gene: 7. The CDR3 bases are TGCAGTGCTACGTGGGACAGGGATATCTACGAGCAGTACTTC. It specifies CSATWDRDIYEQYF.

The chain carries TRBV3-1 and TRBJ2-7; TRBD2 matches 8 bases. The CDR3 sequence is 15 residues long. Germline V gives CDR1 LGHDT, CDR2 YNNKEL (reference sequence). Germline trimming cut 3 bases from V and 3 bases from J; bases unmatched to any gene: 7. The CDR3 region is CASSQRGDIFYEQYF. In DNA, the CDR3 is TGTGCCAGCAGCCAGCGGGGGGACATTTTCTACGAGCAGTACTTC.

This clonotype was observed a few times. The chain has TRBV7-6 and TRBJ2-3; possible D gene TRBD2, 5 bases. The CDR3 runs 16 residues. Trimming removed 5 bases at V and 0 bases at J, with 15 bases between. Germline CDR1 and CDR2: SGHVS and FNYEAQ. The CDR3 is CASSPASGLSTDTQYF. CDR3 coding DNA: TGTGCCAGCAGCCCAGCCAGCGGACTCAGCACAGATACGCAGTATTTT.

This clonotype showed up many times. The V call is TRBV15, the J call TRBJ2-7, with D unclear. The germline gives CDR1 LNHNV, CDR2 YYDKDF (reference sequence). V lost 4 bases, J lost 12 bases, and 16 bases lay in between. CDR3 size: 12 residues. CDR3 in amino acids: CATSTIKGLLYF. DNA for the CDR3: TGTGCCACCAGCACGATTAAGGGTCTTTTGTACTTC.